Included here is one T cell receptor (beta chain) sequence, with context. Its target is unknown. These data are taken from a study of lymphopenia after photon versus proton radiotherapy. This table comes from immunoSEQ multiplex PCR, and its TCRdb copy is limited to in-frame clones, with some not included. This table has 55,000 to 85,000 clones, around 92% appearing once. J was trimmed by 0 bases and V by 4 bases; bases with no gene match: 6. This CDR3 is built from 15 residues. The germline V gene has CDR1 LNHDA and CDR2 SQIVND (reference sequence). Study-level points and caveats: Oligoclonal CD8+ Temra expansion after nadir drove photon patients' diversity drop. Relative stability marked proton patients; photon patients lost diversity and naive cells. Larger post-nadir TCR diversity loss correlated inversely with survival in deceased patients. Authors raise, but do not show, better survival with proton therapy.

The V and J genes are TRBV19 and TRBJ2-7; 7 positions agree with TRBD2. Material: peripheral blood, obtained from a patient treated with photon-based radiotherapy. The TCR sequence derives from a woman aged 40 to 49 with cholangiocarcinoma. CDR3 loop: CASSTRGGSSYEQYF. The CDR3 nucleotides read TGTGCCAGTAGTACCCGCGGCGGGAGCTCCTACGAGCAGTACTTC.